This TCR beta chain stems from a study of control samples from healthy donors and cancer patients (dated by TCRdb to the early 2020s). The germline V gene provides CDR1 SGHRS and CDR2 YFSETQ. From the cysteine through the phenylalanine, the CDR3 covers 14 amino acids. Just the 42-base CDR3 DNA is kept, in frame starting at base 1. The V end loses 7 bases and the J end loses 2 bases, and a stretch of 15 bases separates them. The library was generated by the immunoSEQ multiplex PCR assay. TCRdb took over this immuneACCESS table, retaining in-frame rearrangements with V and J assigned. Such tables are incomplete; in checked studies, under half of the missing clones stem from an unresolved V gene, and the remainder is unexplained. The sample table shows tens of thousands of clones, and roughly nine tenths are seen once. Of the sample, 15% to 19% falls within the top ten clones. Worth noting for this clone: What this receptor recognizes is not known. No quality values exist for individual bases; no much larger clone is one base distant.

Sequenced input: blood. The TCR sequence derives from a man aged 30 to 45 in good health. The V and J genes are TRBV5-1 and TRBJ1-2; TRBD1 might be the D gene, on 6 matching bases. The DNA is TGCGCCAGCGGTAGGCCAGGGGAGAACTATGGCTACACCTTC. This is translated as CASGRPGENYGYTF.